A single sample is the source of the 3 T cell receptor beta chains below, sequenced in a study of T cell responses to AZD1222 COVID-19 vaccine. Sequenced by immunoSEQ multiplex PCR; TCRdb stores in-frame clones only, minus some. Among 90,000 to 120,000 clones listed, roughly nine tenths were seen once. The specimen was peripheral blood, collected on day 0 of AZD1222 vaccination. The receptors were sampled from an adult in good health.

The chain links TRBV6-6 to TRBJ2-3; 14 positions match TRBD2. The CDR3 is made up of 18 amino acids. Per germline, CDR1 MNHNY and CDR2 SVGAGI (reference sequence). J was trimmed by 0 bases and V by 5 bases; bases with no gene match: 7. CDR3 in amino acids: CASSPRTSGRLSTDTQYF. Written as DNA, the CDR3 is TGTGCCAGCAGTCCCCGGACTAGCGGGAGGCTAAGCACAGATACGCAGTATTTT.

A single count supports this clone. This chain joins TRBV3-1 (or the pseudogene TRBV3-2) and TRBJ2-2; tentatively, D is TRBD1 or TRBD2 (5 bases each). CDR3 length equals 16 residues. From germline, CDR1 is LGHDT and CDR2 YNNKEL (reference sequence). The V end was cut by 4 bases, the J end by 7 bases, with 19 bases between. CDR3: CASSPGQGPTGGELFF. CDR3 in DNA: TGTGCCAGCAGCCCAGGCCAGGGACCCACCGGCGGGGAGCTGTTTTTT.

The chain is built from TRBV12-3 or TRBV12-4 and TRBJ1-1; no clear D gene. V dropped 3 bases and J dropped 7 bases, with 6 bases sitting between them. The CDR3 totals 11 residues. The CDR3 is CASSLRDEAFF. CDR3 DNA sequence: TGTGCCAGCAGTTTGAGGGATGAAGCTTTCTTT.